These 23 T cell receptor beta chains came from one sample sequenced in a study of T cell responses to AZD1222 COVID-19 vaccine. TCRdb keeps only in-frame clones here, not all; method: immunoSEQ multiplex PCR. The sample has 150,000 to 200,000 clones, around 92% seen once. Sequencing used peripheral blood, obtained on day 0 of AZD1222 vaccination. These receptors were collected from an adult in good health.

J is TRBJ1-2 and V is TRBV29-1; 7 nucleotides agree with TRBD1. CDR3 length: 12 amino acids. CDR1 and CDR2 (germline): SQVTM, ANQGSEA. The ends lost 7 bases at V and 4 bases at J; junction bases unmatched: 6. The CDR3 region is CSAEDRLYGYTF. The CDR3, as DNA: TGCAGCGCTGAGGACAGGCTCTATGGCTACACCTTC.

The chain carries TRBV5-5 and TRBJ1-6, with a tentative D call TRBD1 (6 bases). Germline CDR1 SGHKS, CDR2 YYEKEE (reference sequence). The CDR3 covers 14 residues. V lost 2 bases to trimming and J lost 5 bases, with 8 bases between them. CDR3 region: CASSFGQNNSPLHF. In DNA, the CDR3 is TGTGCCAGCAGCTTCGGACAGAATAATTCACCCCTCCACTTT.

The chain links TRBV7-9 to TRBJ2-1; possibly TRBD2 for D (5 bases). The CDR3 consists of 16 residues. Germline lookup yields CDR1 SEHNR and CDR2 FQNEAQ (reference sequence). Trimming removed 5 bases from V and 0 bases from J, with 14 bases in between. The CDR3 sequence: CASSPSGGLSYNEQFF. CDR3 nucleotides: TGTGCCAGCAGCCCCTCAGGAGGACTCTCCTACAATGAGCAGTTCTTC.

This sequence joins TRBV6-4 and TRBJ1-1, with D hard to call. V lost 2 bases and J 1 base, leaving 5 bases between the germline ends. This CDR3 is 13 amino acids long. The germline V gene encodes CDR1 MRHNA and CDR2 SNTAGT. The CDR3, as DNA: TGTGCCAGCAGTGACGGGGAGAACACTGAAGCTTTCTTT. Its translation is CASSDGENTEAFF.

The chain is built from TRBV7-9 and TRBJ2-1, with 8 bases matching TRBD1. Germline CDR1 SEHNR, CDR2 FQNEAQ (reference sequence). The ends lost 2 bases at V and 8 bases at J; junction bases unmatched: 8. This CDR3 contains 15 residues. The DNA for the CDR3 is TGTGCCAGCAGCTTAACACAGGGGGTTTGGCATGAGCAGTTCTTC. It is translated as CASSLTQGVWHEQFF. Supplemented by reference TRBV7-9 and TRBJ2-1, the full variable domain reads DTGVSQNPRHKITKRGQNVTFRCDPISEHNRLYWYRQTLGQGPEFLTYFQNEAQLEKSRLLSDRFSAERPKGSFSTLEIQRTEQGDSAMYLCASSLTQGVWHEQFFGPGTRLTVL.

In this sample, this clone turned up a few times. The chain recombines TRBV5-1 with TRBJ1-6, with no clear D. This CDR3 region has 16 residues. Germline values: CDR1 SGHRS, CDR2 YFSETQ. V was shortened by 4 bases and J by 4 bases, with 15 bases between the two germline ends. The CDR3 coding sequence is TGCGCCAGCAGCGTGGGAAACCCTCTTTATAATTCACCCCTCCACTTT. Amino acids: CASSVGNPLYNSPLHF.

This sequence joins TRBV29-1 and TRBJ1-2, with a possible D match to TRBD1 (5 bases). Germline-derived CDR1 and CDR2 are SQVTM and ANQGSEA. Deletions cut 1 base from V and 5 bases from J, with 8 bases between. The CDR3 is 12 residues long. CDR3 DNA sequence: TGCAGCGTTGAAGGGGCAGGGTATGGCTACACCTTC. It is translated as CSVEGAGYGYTF. The variable domain in full, completed from reference TRBV29-1 and TRBJ1-2, reads SAVISQKPSRDICQRGTSLTIQCQVDSQVTMMFWYRQQPGQSLTLIATANQGSEATYESGFVIDKFPISRPNLTFSTLTVSNMSPEDSSIYLCSVEGAGYGYTFGSGTRLTVV.

V gene TRBV2 combines with J gene TRBJ2-3, with a tentative D call TRBD2 (7 bases). The CDR3 covers 14 residues. Germline lookup yields CDR1 SNHLY and CDR2 FYNNEI. Trimming left V 4 bases short and J 4 bases short, with 12 bases between. The DNA for the CDR3 is TGTGCCAGCAGTGCCGGGGAGGGGGCAGATACGCAGTATTTT. Protein sequence: CASSAGEGADTQYF.

This sequence joins TRBV3-1 (or the pseudogene TRBV3-2) and TRBJ2-3; 9 bases map to TRBD2. This CDR3 has 16 residues. The germline gives CDR1 LGHDT, CDR2 YNNKEL (reference sequence). V trimming: 4 bases; J trimming: 0 bases; junction bases outside the gene matches: 5. The DNA for the CDR3 is TGTGCCAGCAGCCCTCGACTAGCGGATAGCACAGATACGCAGTATTTT. Protein: CASSPRLADSTDTQYF.

This chain connects TRBV12-5 to TRBJ2-1; TRBD2 matches at 8 bases. The CDR3 extends over 14 amino acids. V trimming: 8 bases; J trimming: 0 bases; junction bases outside the gene matches: 3. The germline CDR1 and CDR2 sequences are LGHNT and FRNRAP. As DNA, the CDR3 is TGTGCTAGTTCTCGGGAGGGCTCCTACAATGAGCAGTTCTTC. This sequence encodes CASSREGSYNEQFF.

The V and J genes are TRBV3-1 (or the pseudogene TRBV3-2) and TRBJ1-1, with D possibly matching TRBD1 (5 bases). This CDR3 comprises 15 residues. CDR1 is LGHDT and CDR2 is YNNKEL in the germline V gene (reference sequence). Trimming took off 4 bases at V and 3 bases at J, with 15 bases between the two ends. CDR3 nucleotides: TGTGCCAGCAGCCCCCTGGGGGGAGCCGACACTGAAGCTTTCTTT. Translated, it gives CASSPLGGADTEAFF.

The chain combines TRBV15 with TRBJ2-2, with D maybe TRBD2 (5 bases). Germline V gene lookup returns CDR1 LNHNV and CDR2 YYDKDF (reference sequence). With 0 bases removed from V and 6 bases from J, the gap between germline ends came to 5 bases. This CDR3 contains 13 residues. The CDR3 protein is CATSRDSAGELFF. CDR3 in DNA: TGTGCCACCAGCAGAGATAGCGCCGGGGAGCTGTTTTTT.

The chain employs TRBV6-5 and TRBJ2-1, with 13 bases matching TRBD2. Germline-derived CDR1 and CDR2 are MNHEY and SVGAGI. The CDR3 consists of 16 residues. V lost 4 bases to trimming and J lost 2 bases; unmatched junction nucleotides: 2. The CDR3 spells CASSFTSGRAYNEQFF. The CDR3 bases are TGTGCCAGCAGTTTTACTAGCGGGAGGGCCTACAATGAGCAGTTCTTC.

This clone has just a few counts. This sequence joins TRBV14 and TRBJ2-2; 7 nucleotides align to TRBD1. The CDR3 runs 15 residues. V dropped 5 bases and J dropped 3; count of bases not matched to a gene: 6. Germline CDR1 is SGHDN and CDR2 is FVKESK. CDR3 region: CASSGRQGHTGELFF. CDR3 coding DNA: TGTGCCAGCAGCGGACGACAGGGACACACCGGGGAGCTGTTTTTT.

The chain uses TRBV7-8 and TRBJ2-5; 12 nucleotides agree with TRBD2. V was pared by 5 bases and J by 5 bases, with 6 bases of the junction left unmatched. Per germline, CDR1 SGHVS and CDR2 FQNEAQ. The CDR3 loop spans 15 amino acids. The CDR3 loop reads CASSLRLAGVETQYF. CDR3 DNA: TGTGCCAGCAGCCTAAGACTAGCGGGAGTGGAGACCCAGTACTTC.

This chain links TRBV5-4 with TRBJ2-1; 12 positions match TRBD2. With V trimmed by 4 bases and J by 5 bases, 4 bases remained unmatched. Germline loops: CDR1 SGHNT, CDR2 YYREEE (reference sequence). The CDR3 runs to 15 residues. Here the CDR3 reads CASSPTSGSHNEQFF. CDR3 bases: TGTGCCAGCAGCCCGACTAGCGGGAGCCACAATGAGCAGTTCTTC.

The rearrangement links TRBV15 to TRBJ1-5, with 7 bases aligning to TRBD1. The V gene end was trimmed by 3 bases and the J gene end by 6 bases; junction bases not matched to a gene: 8. Germline V gene lookup returns CDR1 LNHNV and CDR2 YYDKDF (reference sequence). This CDR3 region has 15 residues. The CDR3, as DNA: TGTGCCACCAGCAGGGATCCAGGGGGTGGTCAGCCCCAGCATTTT. Residues: CATSRDPGGGQPQHF.

This clone has just a few counts. This chain joins TRBV28 and TRBJ1-5; 10 nucleotides line up with TRBD1. Germline V lookup: CDR1 MDHEN, CDR2 SYDVKM. Germline trimming cut 6 bases from V and 5 bases from J; bases unmatched to any gene: 4. This CDR3 has 14 amino acids. The CDR3 region has the DNA TGTGCCAGCAGGCCGGGACAGGGGTATCAGCCCCAGCATTTT. This encodes CASRPGQGYQPQHF. Looking up the rest from reference TRBV28 and TRBJ1-5 gives the full variable domain: DVKVTQSSRYLVKRTGEKVFLECVQDMDHENMFWYRQDPGLGLRLIYFSYDVKMKEKGDIPEGYSVSREKKERFSLILESASTNQTSMYLCASRPGQGYQPQHFGDGTRLSIL.

CDR3 nucleotide sequence: TGTGCCAGCAGTCGTTCGACAGGGGGTCAAGTTCAGCCCCAGCATTTT. As protein: CASSRSTGGQVQPQHF. The rearrangement uses TRBV6-6 and TRBJ1-5; 9 nucleotides agree with TRBD1. The CDR3 sequence is 16 residues long. Germline lookup yields CDR1 MNHNY and CDR2 SVGAGI (reference sequence). The V segment lost 5 bases and the J segment 6 bases; nucleotides outside the gene matches: 11.

The chain has TRBV5-4 and TRBJ1-4; possibly TRBD1 for D (6 bases). The V and J ends lost 4 bases and 2 bases respectively, with 15 bases between them. The CDR3 consists of 16 residues. In germline, CDR1 is SGHNT, CDR2 YYREEE (reference sequence). CDR3 in DNA: TGTGCCAGCAGCCCCGGGGGGCAGGGCACTAATGAAAAACTGTTTTTT. Translation: CASSPGGQGTNEKLFF.

The V gene is TRBV7-9, the J gene TRBJ1-2; D gene unclear. CDR3 size: 12 residues. Germline V gene sequence: CDR1 SEHNR, CDR2 FQNEAQ (reference sequence). V lost 3 bases and J lost 8, with 10 bases in between. The CDR3 protein is CASSLGKWGYTF. CDR3 coding DNA: TGTGCCAGCAGCTTGGGGAAATGGGGCTACACCTTC.

In this sample, this clone turned up once. The V and J genes are TRBV4-2 and TRBJ2-1; 11 nucleotides agree with TRBD2. Germline V CDR1 and CDR2: LGHNA, YNFKEQ. The CDR3 extends over 16 amino acids. V dropped 0 bases and J dropped 2; count of bases not matched to a gene: 0. CDR3 coding DNA: TGTGCCAGCAGCCAAGATAGCGGGGGGGCCTACAATGAGCAGTTCTTC. Encoded protein: CASSQDSGGAYNEQFF.

The CDR3 spells CASNPIGAGELFF. The CDR3 DNA follows: TGTGCCAGCAACCCGATCGGGGCCGGGGAGCTGTTTTTT. V and J are TRBV14 and TRBJ2-2, with D possibly being TRBD2 (5 bases). This CDR3 comprises 13 residues. Deletions cut 7 bases from V and 6 bases from J, with 12 bases between. Germline V gene lookup returns CDR1 SGHDN and CDR2 FVKESK.